The sequence of this T cell receptor beta chain was determined in a study of blood T cell repertoires in COVID-19. The overall study: T cells, B-cell-depleted T cells, or PBMCs supplied cDNA or gDNA.

As processed by the authors: Amplification of reference gene primers provided the estimated nucleated cell counts. Profiled with immunoSEQ multiplex PCR; TCRdb holds only in-frame clones, not every one. That table gives V, J and clone size, and the DNA gave D and trimming. The sample carries roughly 290,000 clones, about 90% recorded once. Recruits, aged about 18 to 100 years, lived in 20 to 30 US areas. Participants were placed into cohorts based on the clinical history they reported. The length of the CDR3 is 14 residues. Trimming cost V 5 bases and J 0 bases, with 8 bases left between them. Germline CDR1 and CDR2: LGHNA and YSLEER.

The chain is built from TRBV4-3 and TRBJ1-5; no firm D call. Sequencing input: PBMCs or T cells enriched from blood (not recorded which). The source of this sequence is a woman in her late teens or twenties with acute COVID-19. For the CDR3, the DNA is TGCGCCAGCAGCGACCGGGGTAGCAATCAGCCCCAGCATTTT. This codes for CASSDRGSNQPQHF.